Listed below are T cell receptor beta chains from one sample, sequenced in a study of CD8 T cells in ankylosing spondylitis. A single record per CDR3 protein comes from TCRdb applying MiXCR to the 5' RACE reads. This sample yields fewer than 400,000 distinct CDR3 sequences, of which approximately 15% are seen a single time; approximately 0.99% belongs to the top ten. The sample comprised blood, either unsorted or a sorted T cell fraction (not recorded which). These receptors were obtained from a male donor with ankylosing spondylitis or in good health (not recorded which). CDR3s include the opening cysteine and the closing phenylalanine or tryptophan. A D gene is named only where the DNA matches it firmly. Clone sizes are given selectively: once, few, many, or a class where the clone is expanded.

j_call clone_size d_call v_call cdr3_aa cdr3_nt
TRBJ1-3 few NA TRBV11-2 CASSFAGNTIYF TGTGCCAGCAGCTTTGCTGGAAACACCATATATTTT
TRBJ2-7 once TRBD2 TRBV5-1 CASSGSSGSRDEQYF TGCGCCAGCAGCGGATCTAGCGGGAGTCGGGACGAGCAGTACTTC
TRBJ2-3 few TRBD1 TRBV2 CASSEARQGSRYF TGTGCCAGCAGTGAAGCGAGACAGGGGTCGAGGTATTTT
TRBJ2-1 many NA TRBV12-3/TRBV12-4 CASTLGGEGQFF TGTGCCAGCACCCTGGGGGGTGAAGGGCAGTTCTTC
TRBJ2-5 NA NA TRBV5-1 CASRGAETQYF TGCGCCAGCAGAGGCGCGGAGACCCAGTACTTC
TRBJ2-7 few NA TRBV12-3/TRBV12-4 CASRQRYEQYF TGTGCCAGCAGGCAGCGGTACGAGCAGTACTTC
TRBJ1-2 many NA TRBV29-1 CSVIGDYGYTF TGCAGCGTGATCGGGGATTATGGCTACACCTTC
TRBJ1-5 NA NA TRBV7-2 CASSRTSFYQPQHF TGTGCCAGCAGTCGGACATCTTTTTATCAGCCCCAGCATTTT
TRBJ1-1 few NA TRBV5-5 CASSLFEGGSTEAFF TGTGCCAGCAGCTTATTTGAAGGAGGGTCGACAGAAGCTTTCTTT
TRBJ2-4 few NA TRBV6-1 CASRRQGGQNIQYF TGTGCCAGCAGACGCCAGGGCGGGCAAAACATTCAGTACTTC